This T cell receptor beta chain was observed in a study of PD-L1 blockade in urothelial cancer. General study results and limits: Prediction of better survival came from below-median pretreatment blood TCR clonality.

A remark on this clone: As yet, its antigen is unknown.

The CDR3 is 14 residues long. Trimming stripped 5 bases from V and 6 bases from J, with 11 bases between. Per the germline V gene, CDR1 is LNHDA and CDR2 is SQIVND (reference sequence). Described time point: peripheral blood 6 weeks after treatment start. Patient sample counts ranged from 1 to 8, pretreatment and on-treatment. Libraries were prepared by immunoSEQ multiplex PCR; TCRdb keeps only in-frame clonotypes and omits some of them. The sample holds more than 90,000 clones, 83% seen once. This specimen was PBMCs, taken around atezolizumab (anti-PD-L1) treatment. The chain recombines TRBV19 with TRBJ1-6; D unclear. The sequence was obtained from a man in his 70s with urothelial cancer. The CDR3 nucleotides are TGTGCCAGTAGTGCCTGGGCAGTTAATTCACCCCTCCACTTT. Translated, it gives CASSAWAVNSPLHF.